The clone carrying this T cell receptor (beta chain) was seen once. Its antigen remains unidentified. The germline V gene has CDR1 LGHNA and CDR2 YSLEER. The CDR3 runs to 15 residues. The V segment lost 1 base and the J segment 4 bases; nucleotides outside the gene matches: 4. The assay was immunoSEQ multiplex PCR, and TCRdb's table has in-frame clones only and misses some. The data hold about 52,000 clones, with 90% to 95% observed a single time. This entry belongs to a study of OX40 agonist ivuxolimab in advanced cancers. Study-level background: Patients were treated with intravenous ivuxolimab, dosed at 0.01 to 10 mg/kg and infused every 2 weeks. Three patients got partial responses; one had hepatocellular carcinoma and two had cutaneous melanoma.

Overall study findings and caveats: Circulating CD4+ and CD8+ T cells showed clonal expansion by week 6 at 0.1 to 3.0 mg/kg.

This receptor was taken from an adult with an advanced solid tumor such as melanoma, head and neck, liver or kidney cancer. The chain couples TRBV4-3 to TRBJ2-1; TRBD2 agrees at 7 bases. The sample here was CD4+ or CD8+ T cells sorted from blood, taken in a trial of the OX40 agonist ivuxolimab. In DNA form, the CDR3 reads TGCGCCAGCAGCCAAGGGGCTAGCGGTTACAATGAGCAGTTCTTC. Translating gives CASSQGASGYNEQFF.